These 21 T cell receptor beta chains were sequenced from one sample in a study of blood T cell repertoires in COVID-19. The method was immunoSEQ multiplex PCR; TCRdb's version includes in-frame clones alone and lacks a portion of them. Of 150,000 to 200,000 clones detected, about 89% appear once; the ten largest clones hold around 3.5%. The material sequenced was peripheral blood. Source of these receptors: a man between 65 and 80 years old with acute or convalescent COVID-19.

This clone was seen once. The chain carries TRBV10-3 and TRBJ2-3; D is uncertain. The germline gives CDR1 ENHRY, CDR2 SYGVKD. Trimming took off 10 bases at V and 1 base at J, with 24 bases between the two ends. The CDR3 spans 17 residues. The CDR3 DNA reads TGTGCCACACGCCCACATGAGGCCAGTCGTCGCACAGATACGCAGTATTTT. It encodes CATRPHEASRRTDTQYF.

The chain has TRBV4-1 and TRBJ1-5; 12 bases fit TRBD1. V was pared by 3 bases and J by 2 bases, with 8 bases of the junction left unmatched. From germline, CDR1 is MGHRA and CDR2 YSYEKL. The CDR3 has 18 amino acids. The CDR3 region is CASSHLPGQGAGNQPQHF. The CDR3 DNA reads TGCGCCAGCAGCCACCTTCCGGGACAGGGGGCTGGCAATCAGCCCCAGCATTTT.

This chain links TRBV28 with TRBJ2-3; 10 nucleotides match TRBD2. The CDR3 consists of 16 residues. From germline, CDR1 is MDHEN and CDR2 SYDVKM. The CDR3 coding sequence is TGTGCAAGCGGAGTAGCGGGGGGTTCTAGCACAGATACGCAGTATTTT. Protein product: CASGVAGGSSTDTQYF.

This rearrangement joins TRBV18 to TRBJ2-5; D might be TRBD2 (5 bases). The CDR3 is 12 amino acids. Germline CDR1 is KGHSH and CDR2 is LQKENI. Trimming cost V 5 bases and J 3 bases, with 7 bases left between them. CDR3 residues: CASSSEEETQYF. CDR3 sequence (DNA): TGTGCCAGCTCATCGGAGGAAGAGACCCAGTACTTC.

The chain has TRBV6-5 and TRBJ2-5; 8 positions agree with TRBD2. Germline loops: CDR1 MNHEY, CDR2 SVGAGI. CDR3 length: 16 amino acids. Trimming took 2 bases from V and 2 from J; bases not matched to a gene: 7. Here the CDR3 reads CASSYKAAGVQETQYF. As DNA, the CDR3 is TGTGCCAGCAGTTACAAGGCAGCGGGGGTACAAGAGACCCAGTACTTC.

V usage is TRBV27 and J usage is TRBJ2-1; D may be TRBD2 (6 bases). Germline assignment: CDR1 MNHEY and CDR2 SMNVEV (reference sequence). This CDR3 is built from 15 residues. Trimming pared 6 bases from V and 4 bases from J, leaving 16 bases between. The CDR3 DNA sequence: TGTGCCAGCAGATTAGGGCTAGCGACTTACAATGAGCAGTTCTTC. It encodes CASRLGLATYNEQFF.

The V gene is TRBV28, the J gene TRBJ1-2; TRBD1 matches at 7 bases. After removal of 8 bases from V and 0 bases from J, the junction contained 3 bases not matched to a gene. The germline gives CDR1 MDHEN, CDR2 SYDVKM. The CDR3 length is 13 residues. The CDR3 DNA sequence: TGTGCCAGCGGGACAGCTGCTAACTATGGCTACACCTTC. It is translated as CASGTAANYGYTF.

The CDR3 spells CASSHVGNQPQHF. The CDR3 nucleotides read TGTGCCAGCAGCCACGTAGGCAATCAGCCCCAGCATTTT. The V and J genes are TRBV3-1 (or the pseudogene TRBV3-2) and TRBJ1-5; D uncertain. The CDR3 covers 13 residues. Germline-derived CDR1 and CDR2 are LGHDT and YNNKEL (reference sequence). V was pared by 3 bases and J by 2 bases, with 5 bases between.

This chain joins TRBV7-3 and TRBJ2-1; weak D call: TRBD1 (5 bases). There are 14 residues in the CDR3. The germline V gene has CDR1 SGHTA and CDR2 FQGTGA. The ends were cut back, 5 bases at V and 5 bases at J, with 13 bases in the middle. DNA of the CDR3: TGTGCCAGCAGCCTTATTGGGGCAGACAATGAGCAGTTCTTC. Its protein product is CASSLIGADNEQFF.

The chain recombines TRBV9 with TRBJ2-7; 8 positions match TRBD2. The CDR3 is made up of 15 amino acids. Germline lookup yields CDR1 SGDLS and CDR2 YYNGEE. V was clipped by 3 bases and J by 5 bases; unmatched bases: 10. For the CDR3, the DNA is TGTGCCAGCAGCGCCATAGCGGGAACATCAAACGAGCAGTACTTC. Protein sequence: CASSAIAGTSNEQYF.

The chain couples TRBV18 to TRBJ1-2; a possible D gene is TRBD1 (5 bases). Trimming left V 2 bases short and J 2 bases short, with 15 bases between. CDR3 length: 16 amino acids. Germline assignment: CDR1 KGHSH and CDR2 LQKENI. The CDR3 DNA reads TGTGCCAGCTCACCAAGTCGGCAGGGCAGGAACTATGGCTACACCTTC. Protein sequence: CASSPSRQGRNYGYTF.

V usage is TRBV27 and J usage is TRBJ1-5; tentatively, D is TRBD1 (6 bases). The CDR3 has 13 residues. Germline V lookup: CDR1 MNHEY, CDR2 SMNVEV (reference sequence). The ends were cut back, 8 bases at V and 6 bases at J, with 14 bases in the middle. Here the CDR3 reads CASGWTESQPQHF. In DNA, the CDR3 is TGTGCCAGCGGCTGGACAGAGAGTCAGCCCCAGCATTTT.

The V and J genes are TRBV28 and TRBJ1-2; possibly TRBD1 for D (5 bases). The CDR3 contains 11 residues. V shed 6 bases and J shed 9 bases, with 11 bases lying between them. Looked up from germline, CDR1 is MDHEN and CDR2 is SYDVKM. CDR3 residues: CASRSQGSYTF. The CDR3 DNA reads TGTGCCAGCAGGTCCCAGGGAAGCTACACCTTC.

The V call is TRBV5-1, the J call TRBJ2-1; D is ambiguous. CDR3 length equals 15 residues. Per germline, CDR1 SGHRS and CDR2 YFSETQ. Trimming removed 4 bases at V and 4 bases at J, with 15 bases between. The CDR3 coding sequence is TGCGCCAGCAGCCTGGTCCCCGAGGATTACAATGAGCAGTTCTTC. This codes for CASSLVPEDYNEQFF.

The chain is built from TRBV5-1 and TRBJ1-4, with a possible D match to TRBD1 (5 bases). The V gene's germline CDR1 is SGHRS and CDR2 YFSETQ. Trimming removed 4 bases from V and 8 bases from J, with 21 bases in between. This CDR3 is 16 amino acids long. CDR3 nucleotides: TGCGCCAGCAGCCCTGGGGACCTCGGCGGGGGAGAAAAACTGTTTTTT. Translated, it gives CASSPGDLGGGEKLFF.

The chain is built from TRBV5-1 and TRBJ1-1; maybe TRBD1 (6 bases). The V gene lost 2 bases and the J gene lost 2 bases, with 19 bases spanning the gap. The CDR3 contains 17 residues. Looked up from germline, CDR1 is SGHRS and CDR2 is YFSETQ. DNA of the CDR3: TGCGCCAGCAGCTTCGCCCCGGGACATAAGATAAACACTGAAGCTTTCTTT. This translates into CASSFAPGHKINTEAFF.

CDR3 region: CASSFHGTPAYGYTF. The CDR3 bases are TGCGCCAGCAGCTTTCACGGGACACCGGCCTATGGCTACACCTTC. This chain uses TRBV5-1 with TRBJ1-2; a possible D gene is TRBD1 (6 bases). Germline values: CDR1 SGHRS, CDR2 YFSETQ. V was cut by 2 bases and J by 4 bases, with 15 bases left in between. The CDR3 is 15 amino acids. The full variable domain, with the rest looked up from reference TRBV5-1 and TRBJ1-2, is KAGVTQTPRYLIKTRGQQVTLSCSPISGHRSVSWYQQTPGQGLQFLFEYFSETQRNKGNFPGRFSGRQFSNSRSEMNVSTLELGDSALYLCASSFHGTPAYGYTFGSGTRLTVV.

This sequence joins TRBV28 and TRBJ1-1, with 9 bases matching TRBD1. The germline V gene encodes CDR1 MDHEN and CDR2 SYDVKM. Losses at the gene ends were 4 bases for V and 3 bases for J; bases not matched to a gene: 9. The CDR3 loop spans 16 amino acids. CDR3 bases: TGTGCCAGCAGTTCTCCTCGGGACAGGGAGTACACTGAAGCTTTCTTT. Translation gives CASSSPRDREYTEAFF.

In its sample, this clone was seen once. V and J are TRBV7-9 and TRBJ1-5; the D is unclear. The germline V gene has CDR1 SEHNR and CDR2 FQNEAQ (reference sequence). Trimming took off 1 base at V and 0 bases at J, with 13 bases between the two ends. The CDR3 has 17 amino acids. The CDR3 protein is CASSLVPRGYSNQPQHF. CDR3 DNA sequence: TGTGCCAGCAGCTTAGTACCCCGCGGGTATAGCAATCAGCCCCAGCATTTT.

The rearrangement joins TRBV3-1 (or the pseudogene TRBV3-2) to TRBJ2-1; D may be TRBD2 (5 bases). Germline assignment: CDR1 LGHDT and CDR2 YNNKEL (reference sequence). Trimming removed 0 bases at V and 1 base at J, with 7 bases between. CDR3 length: 15 amino acids. The CDR3 sequence: CASSQEGASYNEQFF. The DNA of the CDR3 is TGTGCCAGCAGCCAAGAGGGAGCATCCTACAATGAGCAGTTCTTC.

V and J are TRBV7-2 and TRBJ2-3; 9 nucleotides align to TRBD1. V lost 3 bases to trimming and J lost 7 bases; unmatched junction nucleotides: 5. CDR1 SGHTA and CDR2 FQGNSA come from the germline V gene. The CDR3 sequence is 14 residues long. The chain's CDR3 is CASSFRTGDNTQYF. Here the CDR3 DNA reads TGTGCCAGCAGCTTCCGGACAGGGGACAATACGCAGTATTTT.